This T cell receptor beta chain was identified in a study of T-cell memory formation after mild COVID-19. For the study at large: Among the donors, TCR clusters were largely specific to each donor. Study-wide results and limits: The study detected some responding clones in pre-infection memory, suggesting cross-reactive memory joined.

TCR alpha and TCR beta cDNA libraries carrying sample barcodes and UMIs came from 5'RACE with constant-segment primers. A single record per CDR3 protein comes from TCRdb applying MiXCR to the 5' RACE reads. The data show 150,000 to 200,000 distinct CDR3 sequences, around 10% seen once. Germline CDR1 is SGHRS and CDR2 is YFSETQ. This CDR3 is 17 amino acids long. V lost 1 base, J lost 5 bases, and 10 bases stayed unmatched. This clonotype was observed a handful of times. Its specificity is unknown. The receptor was derived from a man in his late teens or twenties who had mild COVID-19 (a few samples of this study predate the infection). Cell type and time point are not known. Sequencing was done on a sample of PBMCs or a T cell subset sorted from them (not recorded which). The chain joins TRBV5-1 to TRBJ1-1, with 11 nucleotides matching TRBD1. This CDR3 reads CASSLTGTGGRRTEAFF. The CDR3, as DNA: TGCGCCAGCAGCTTGACCGGGACAGGGGGAAGAAGGACTGAAGCTTTCTTT.